This is a list of T cell receptor beta chains from one sample in a study of blood T cell repertoires in COVID-19. The table came from immunoSEQ multiplex PCR; TCRdb's copy has only in-frame clones and leaves some out. Counted here are hundreds of thousands of clones, approximately 89% occurring once; the ten biggest clones make up 2.9%. The sequenced sample consisted of PBMCs or T cells enriched from blood (not recorded which). The receptors stem from a woman in her fifties or sixties who had been exposed to COVID-19. Each CDR3 is given with its conserved first and last residue. Fields, in order: CDR3 length, V gene, D gene, J gene, clone size, CDR3 DNA, CDR3 protein. D genes are given only for firm matches. Clone size is stated in some rows and not others, as once, few, many or a class when expanded.

10	TRBV20-1	-	TRBJ2-1	-	TGCAGTGCTAGGGGCAGGGTTCAGTTCTTC	CSARGRVQFF
16	TRBV5-8	TRBD1	TRBJ1-2	-	TGTGCCAGCAGCCGTAAGCAAAGGACAGGGAGTTATGGCTACACCTTC	CASSRKQRTGSYGYTF
14	TRBV18	TRBD1	TRBJ1-1	-	TGTGCCAGCTCACCACCCCCAGGGGGGACTGAAGCTTTCTTT	CASSPPPGGTEAFF
19	TRBV7-9	TRBD1	TRBJ1-4	-	TGTGCCAGCAGCTTCACCACAGGGGGGGCTGGAACGACTAATGAAAAACTGTTTTTT	CASSFTTGGAGTTNEKLFF
14	TRBV6-5	TRBD1	TRBJ1-1	-	TGTGCCAGCAGCCGGGGACAGATCAACACTGAAGCTTTCTTT	CASSRGQINTEAFF
13	TRBV11-2	-	TRBJ1-1	-	TGTGCCAGCAGCTCTCTGAGACAGACTGAAGCTTTCTTT	CASSSLRQTEAFF
16	TRBV2	TRBD1	TRBJ1-2	-	TGTGCCAGCAGTGTCAGGGGGCTGAGTGGTAACTATGGCTACACCTTC	CASSVRGLSGNYGYTF
14	TRBV5-5	-	TRBJ2-7	-	TGTGCCAGCAGCCCCCTGGCCGGAGCCTACGAGCAGTACTTC	CASSPLAGAYEQYF
18	TRBV14	TRBD2	TRBJ2-1	-	TGTGCCAGCAGCCCGGGACTAGCGGGGGCCCAGGGGTACAATGAGCAGTTCTTC	CASSPGLAGAQGYNEQFF
16	TRBV2	-	TRBJ1-5	-	TGTGCCAGCAGTAACGTTACAGGTTTCAGCAATCAGCCCCAGCATTTT	CASSNVTGFSNQPQHF
17	TRBV9	-	TRBJ2-3	-	TGTGCCAGCAGCGGGTTCCCGGGGGGCGTAGGCACAGATACGCAGTATTTT	CASSGFPGGVGTDTQYF
15	TRBV5-1	TRBD2	TRBJ2-1	-	TGCGCCAGCAGCGGACTAGCGGGGGGGCCCAATGAGCAGTTCTTC	CASSGLAGGPNEQFF
15	TRBV7-8	TRBD1	TRBJ1-2	-	TGTGCCAGCAGCTTATTCATAGACAGGGGCTATGGCTACACCTTC	CASSLFIDRGYGYTF
15	TRBV3-1/TRBV3-2	TRBD1	TRBJ1-4	once	TGTGCCAGCAGCCAAGTTGGGACAGGGGGGGAAAAACTGTTTTTT	CASSQVGTGGEKLFF
17	TRBV11-3	TRBD1	TRBJ1-2	-	TGTGCCAGCAGCTTTTCCCGGGACAGGGCCGGGGAGTATGGCTACACCTTC	CASSFSRDRAGEYGYTF
16	TRBV5-1	-	TRBJ1-3	once	TGCGCCAGCAGCTCCGTAGGGGACATACGACGAAACACCATATATTTT	CASSSVGDIRRNTIYF
13	TRBV10-3	-	TRBJ2-7	-	TGTGCCATCAGTAGACAGATAACCTACGAGCAGTACTTC	CAISRQITYEQYF
14	TRBV5-6	TRBD1	TRBJ1-5	-	TGTGCCAGCAGCTCACAGGGGACCAATCAGCCCCAGCATTTT	CASSSQGTNQPQHF
15	TRBV7-2	-	TRBJ2-5	-	TGTGCCAGCAGCTTACAGGGGCCCGCCATGGAGACCCAGTACTTC	CASSLQGPAMETQYF
15	TRBV9	-	TRBJ2-5	-	TGTGCCAGCAGCGTAGGACAGGTCTTTTTAGAGACCCAGTACTTC	CASSVGQVFLETQYF
14	TRBV6-1	-	TRBJ1-2	once	TGTGCCAGCAGTGAGTCGCACCCAAGCCCAGGCTACACCTTC	CASSESHPSPGYTF
16	TRBV5-1	-	TRBJ1-6	-	TGCGCCAGCAGCTCAGAACAGGGCAACTATAATTCACCCCTCCACTTT	CASSSEQGNYNSPLHF
15	TRBV25-1	-	TRBJ2-1	-	TGTGCCAGCAGTGGTTTATGGGGAGGTTACAATGAGCAGTTCTTC	CASSGLWGGYNEQFF
15	TRBV7-2	TRBD2	TRBJ2-5	-	TGTGCCAGCAGCTTAGCGGCTAGCGGGGGAGAGACCCAGTACTTC	CASSLAASGGETQYF
17	TRBV19	TRBD2	TRBJ2-5	-	TGTGCCAGTAGTATACTAGGACTAGCGGGGGCACAAGAGACCCAGTACTTC	CASSILGLAGAQETQYF
15	TRBV5-3	-	TRBJ1-6	-	TGTGCCAGAAGCTTGGCCAGGCAGGTAGATTCACCCCTCCACTTT	CARSLARQVDSPLHF
13	TRBV5-1	-	TRBJ1-2	-	TGCGCCAGCAGCTCACAGGGTGACTATGGCTACACCTTC	CASSSQGDYGYTF
14	TRBV5-4	-	TRBJ1-5	once	TGTGCCAGCAGCATGCGTCCAGGGGATCAGCCCCAGCATTTT	CASSMRPGDQPQHF
16	TRBV19	-	TRBJ1-5	-	TGTGCCAGTAGTATAGTGCAGGGGAGTCGCAATCAGCCCCAGCATTTT	CASSIVQGSRNQPQHF
16	TRBV28	TRBD1	TRBJ1-1	-	TGTGCCAGCAGTTTATGGCAGGGGGCTTCGATAGCTGAAGCTTTCTTT	CASSLWQGASIAEAFF
14	TRBV7-8	-	TRBJ2-5	-	TGTGCCAGCAGCCGAGGGGGGGTCCAAGAGACCCAGTACTTC	CASSRGGVQETQYF
12	TRBV28	-	TRBJ2-7	-	TGTGCCAGCAGTACGAGCCCCTACGAGCAGTACTTC	CASSTSPYEQYF
16	TRBV6-1	-	TRBJ1-3	-	TGTGCCAGCAGTGAAAGTGTTGGAGCCTCTGGAAACACCATATATTTT	CASSESVGASGNTIYF
16	TRBV20-1	-	TRBJ1-3	-	TGCAGTGCTAGTGACTACAGGGTCTCGTCTGGAAACACCATATATTTT	CSASDYRVSSGNTIYF
12	TRBV28	-	TRBJ1-4	few	TGTGCCACCGGTAGTCTAGCTGAAAAACTGTTTTTT	CATGSLAEKLFF
14	TRBV7-2	TRBD1	TRBJ2-7	-	TGTGCCAGCAGCTTAGGACAGGGAATCTACGAGCAGTACTTC	CASSLGQGIYEQYF
17	TRBV5-4	TRBD2	TRBJ2-5	-	TGTGCCAGCAGCTTCGGCTTTGCGGGGGGGGCATTACAGACCCAGTACTTC	CASSFGFAGGALQTQYF
16	TRBV28	-	TRBJ1-5	-	TGTGCCAGCAGTGTATTGGGGGCCCCTGCCCCTCAGCCCCAGCATTTT	CASSVLGAPAPQPQHF
14	TRBV6-5	TRBD1	TRBJ1-5	-	TGTGCCAGCAGCCAACAGGGGATGGTCATGCCCCAGCATTTT	CASSQQGMVMPQHF
13	TRBV28	-	TRBJ2-5	-	TGTGCCAGCAGTCCGGGACAAGAAGAGACCCAGTACTTC	CASSPGQEETQYF
15	TRBV5-1	-	TRBJ1-3	once	TGCGCCAGCAGCACCAGCGAAACCTCTGGAAACACCATATATTTT	CASSTSETSGNTIYF
16	TRBV5-1	-	TRBJ1-2	-	TGCGCCAGCAGCTCAACATCAGGGTTGTCTAACTATGGCTACACCTTC	CASSSTSGLSNYGYTF
15	TRBV3-1/TRBV3-2	-	TRBJ1-6	-	TGTGCCAGCAGCCAAGAGCTGGGCGCAAATTCACCCCTCCACTTT	CASSQELGANSPLHF
15	TRBV25-1	TRBD1	TRBJ1-1	-	TGTGCCAGCAGTGGTTGGGACAGAGGGTACACTGAAGCTTTCTTT	CASSGWDRGYTEAFF
15	TRBV5-1	-	TRBJ1-2	once	TGCGCCAGCAGCTTGGGTACAGGTCTTAACTATGGCTACACCTTC	CASSLGTGLNYGYTF
15	TRBV5-1	-	TRBJ1-1	-	TGCGCCAGCAGCTTGGCGGCCAGGGGAAACACTGAAGCTTTCTTT	CASSLAARGNTEAFF
13	TRBV14	-	TRBJ2-7	-	TGTGCCAGCAGCCGGGGAGACCACTACGAGCAGTACTTC	CASSRGDHYEQYF
13	TRBV27	-	TRBJ1-2	-	TGTGCCAGCAGTCTAACTGCTAACTATGGCTACACCTTC	CASSLTANYGYTF
14	TRBV30	-	TRBJ1-3	once	TGTGCCTGGAGTCCTAATACGGTCGGAAACACCATATATTTT	CAWSPNTVGNTIYF
16	TRBV14	-	TRBJ1-6	-	TGTGCCAGCAGCGACCGGTCAGGGGTCGGAAATTCACCCCTCCACTTT	CASSDRSGVGNSPLHF
16	TRBV7-8	TRBD1	TRBJ1-2	once	TGTGCCAGCAGCTTAGATATCCGGGACAGGGTTCATGGCTACACCTTC	CASSLDIRDRVHGYTF
15	TRBV7-2	-	TRBJ2-2	-	TGTGCCAGCAGCTTAAGGCCAGGGGACACCGGGGAGCTGTTTTTT	CASSLRPGDTGELFF